The source of this TCR beta chain is a study of T cells in Graves' hyperthyroidism and ophthalmopathy (dated by TCRdb to between 2019 and 2020). Context from the whole study: Peripheral blood was collected at initial diagnosis, before any treatment. To identify TCR V-J signatures that set the groups apart, the researchers used a discovery cohort of 100 patients, made up of 43 with Graves' ophthalmopathy and some 55 with stable Graves' hyperthyroidism. The study also compared thyroid tissue and blood T-cell repertoires from roughly 6 Graves' hyperthyroidism patients. TCR Vbeta CDR3 sequencing of 135 peripheral blood samples (over 40 ophthalmopathy, roughly 74 hyperthyroidism and roughly 17 progressor patients) is reported in the paper. Following sampling, methimazole starting at 30 mg daily was given to hyperthyroidism patients, and high-dose intravenous methylprednisolone was given to ophthalmopathy patients. An independent validation cohort of 18 to 20 hyperthyroidism patients and approximately 15 patients who later progressed to ophthalmopathy tested prospective prediction of ophthalmopathy. For training and testing, the approximately 97 patients in the discovery cohort were randomly divided in a 7:3 ratio.

Spanning cysteine to phenylalanine, the CDR3 consists of 12 amino acids. CDR3 DNA only is kept here, 36 bases in frame from base 1. The junction carries 13 bases between V and J, which are trimmed by 6 bases and 8 bases respectively. What the work shows at the level of the full study, not this receptor alone: Most expanded thyroid clonotypes (frequency above 0.001) were also detected in blood, a finding suggesting that blood repertoires may reflect thyroid immune responses. No statistical method was used to fix the sample size in advance, and group allocation was not hidden from the investigators. Ophthalmopathy was separated from stable hyperthyroidism by a 13 V-J signature model, with around 90% sensitivity and approximately 81% specificity obtained in cross-validation and 80%/75% obtained in testing. During validation, the model predicted progression to ophthalmopathy a median of around 7 months ahead of onset, with 70.59% sensitivity and almost 75% specificity.

On this clonotype itself: The antigen it binds to is not known. Per-base qualities were not stored, and no clone one base away is much larger.

The TCR beta CDR3 regions were amplified from RNA transcripts. The TCR CDR3 was subjected to a first round of RT-PCR using the HTBI primer set and the Qiagen OneStep RT-PCR kit. Libraries were constructed in a second round of multiplex PCR, after which size selection and purification were carried out. Paired-end sequencing of the libraries was performed with 100 bp reads on an Illumina HiSeq2000. The study's own analysis went as follows. SOAPnuke was used to process the raw data, throwing out any read that contained adapters or uncalled bases, had a mean Phred below 15, or lacked an exact constant-primer or identifier match. High-quality paired reads were merged with COPE v1.2.5, and unique nucleotide sequences were defined as clonotypes. MiTCR v1.1 was used to align clonotypes to the IMGT TRBV, TRBD and TRBJ reference segments. Analysis was restricted to V-J combinations with a frequency above 0.0001, which covered 99.2% of repertoires. The TCS score was defined as the ratio of F50 (clonal expansion) to E x V (chaos), calculated using BLOSUM62-based TCRdist between CDR3 peptides within each V-J. Welch's t-statistics and random forest reduced several hundred V-J features to under 15, which were used in a naive Bayes classifier (R e1071). Using fastp trimming at Q25 and MiXCR clonotype assembly, TCRdb reanalyzed the public sequencing data and kept in-frame beta chains. Entries that share a CDR3 protein sequence are merged under the most common genes and DNA. Here the V and J calls rest on TCRdb's processing, not on the authors' analysis. Recorded for this sample are a few hundred thousand distinct CDR3 sequences; about 20% of them occurred a single time. About 30% of the sample rests with the top ten.

Graves' hyperthyroidism was defined as stable when no progression to ophthalmopathy occurred over 18 months of follow-up. Hyperthyroidism patients were newly diagnosed, with disease duration under 2 months, and aged 18 to 65 years. Patients with uncontrolled infections, other autoimmune diseases, pregnancy or lactation were excluded. Diagnoses were established on the basis of clinical symptoms, serum thyroxine and TRAb, thyroid ultrasound, and orbital computed tomography. PBMCs were separated from roughly 10 ml of fresh peripheral blood using Ficoll-Paque density gradient centrifugation. Total RNA was extracted with Trizol reagent, and quality was checked on an Agilent 2100 Bioanalyzer.

Sequencing input: blood. The clonotype comes from a man aged 18-30 years with Graves' hyperthyroidism. The receptor chain draws on TRBV12-3 or TRBV12-4 and TRBJ1-1, and TRBD1 may be the D gene, going by 6 matching bases. Here is the DNA: TGTGCCAGCAGCCTAGGGACAATAGAAGCTTTCTTT. It codes for CASSLGTIEAFF.